A single sample is the source of the 9 T cell receptor beta chains below, sequenced in a study of cytomegalovirus exposure and HLA in healthy donors. Generated by immunoSEQ multiplex PCR, the TCRdb table keeps only in-frame clones and is missing some. The sample carries 150,000 to 200,000 clones, almost 85% recorded once. The specimen was PBMCs. The receptor set was obtained from a man aged 30 to 39 in good health and CMV-seropositive.

The chain recombines TRBV7-6 with TRBJ1-5; D is possibly TRBD1 (6 bases). The CDR3 is made up of 16 amino acids. The V and J ends lost 1 base and 3 bases respectively, with 13 bases between them. Germline-derived CDR1 and CDR2 are SGHVS and FNYEAQ. CDR3 in amino acids: CASSLEPGQNNQPQHF. Written as DNA, the CDR3 is TGTGCCAGCAGCTTAGAACCCGGACAGAACAATCAGCCCCAGCATTTT.

The chain links TRBV19 to TRBJ2-7, with a tentative D call TRBD1 (5 bases). Germline V gene sequence: CDR1 LNHDA, CDR2 SQIVND (reference sequence). The CDR3 spans 13 residues. Deletions cut 4 bases from V and 5 bases from J, with 12 bases between. In DNA form, the CDR3 reads TGTGCCAGTAGTAACCAGGGTGGGCACGAGCAGTACTTC. Translated: CASSNQGGHEQYF.

The genes are TRBV7-3 and TRBJ2-3, with D maybe TRBD2 (6 bases). Germline V gene data show CDR1 as SGHTA and CDR2 as FQGTGA. V was trimmed by 1 base and J by 2 bases, leaving 10 bases between them. The CDR3 covers 15 residues. The CDR3 bases are TGTGCCAGCAGCTTAATGGCGGGGATCACAGATACGCAGTATTTT. Its protein product is CASSLMAGITDTQYF.

The V and J genes are TRBV7-3 and TRBJ2-7; a possible D gene is TRBD2 (6 bases). The germline gives CDR1 SGHTA, CDR2 FQGTGA. The CDR3 spans 14 residues. V lost 7 bases and J lost 0, with 13 bases in between. This CDR3 is CASKRTTNSYEQYF. CDR3 DNA: TGTGCCAGCAAAAGGACTACCAACTCCTACGAGCAGTACTTC.

This chain connects TRBV4-1 to TRBJ2-7; no reliable D call. Trimming shortened V by 0 bases and J by 4 bases, and 16 bases separated the two germline ends. Germline CDR1 is MGHRA and CDR2 is YSYEKL. The CDR3 extends over 16 amino acids. The CDR3 loop reads CASSQDVTFSTYEQYF. In nucleotides, the CDR3 is TGCGCCAGCAGCCAAGATGTCACCTTTTCTACTTACGAGCAGTACTTC.

The gene calls are TRBV28 and TRBJ1-4; perhaps TRBD1 as D (6 bases). The germline V gene encodes CDR1 MDHEN and CDR2 SYDVKM. The CDR3 has 16 residues. Trimming removed 7 bases at V and 8 bases at J, with 23 bases between. The CDR3 nucleotides read TGTGCCAGCACCCGCCCCAGGGGAGGGGGGAGGGAAAAACTGTTTTTT. Its protein is CASTRPRGGGREKLFF.

The chain links TRBV27 to TRBJ2-5; 8 bases line up with TRBD2. The J segment lost 5 bases and the V segment lost 4 bases, leaving 6 bases of the junction unmatched. Germline V gene sequence: CDR1 MNHEY, CDR2 SMNVEV (reference sequence). CDR3 length: 14 residues. The CDR3 reads CASSSYSGVETQYF. CDR3 nucleotide sequence: TGTGCCAGCAGTTCCTATAGCGGGGTTGAGACCCAGTACTTC.

The J gene is TRBJ1-1, the V gene TRBV15; possibly TRBD1 for D (5 bases). V lost 5 bases and J lost 0, with 13 bases in between. This CDR3 spans 15 amino acids. The V gene's germline CDR1 is LNHNV and CDR2 YYDKDF (reference sequence). The CDR3, as DNA: TGTGCCACCAGCGCACGGACGGGGGTGAACACTGAAGCTTTCTTT. Its protein product is CATSARTGVNTEAFF.

The chain uses TRBV5-1 and TRBJ2-4; TRBD1 matches at 10 bases. The V gene's germline CDR1 is SGHRS and CDR2 YFSETQ. With 3 bases clipped from V and 6 bases from J, the junction kept 6 bases outside the gene matches. This CDR3 comprises 15 residues. CDR3 DNA: TGCGCCAGCAGCTCGGAGGACAGGGGGATAAACATTCAGTACTTC. Translating it yields CASSSEDRGINIQYF.